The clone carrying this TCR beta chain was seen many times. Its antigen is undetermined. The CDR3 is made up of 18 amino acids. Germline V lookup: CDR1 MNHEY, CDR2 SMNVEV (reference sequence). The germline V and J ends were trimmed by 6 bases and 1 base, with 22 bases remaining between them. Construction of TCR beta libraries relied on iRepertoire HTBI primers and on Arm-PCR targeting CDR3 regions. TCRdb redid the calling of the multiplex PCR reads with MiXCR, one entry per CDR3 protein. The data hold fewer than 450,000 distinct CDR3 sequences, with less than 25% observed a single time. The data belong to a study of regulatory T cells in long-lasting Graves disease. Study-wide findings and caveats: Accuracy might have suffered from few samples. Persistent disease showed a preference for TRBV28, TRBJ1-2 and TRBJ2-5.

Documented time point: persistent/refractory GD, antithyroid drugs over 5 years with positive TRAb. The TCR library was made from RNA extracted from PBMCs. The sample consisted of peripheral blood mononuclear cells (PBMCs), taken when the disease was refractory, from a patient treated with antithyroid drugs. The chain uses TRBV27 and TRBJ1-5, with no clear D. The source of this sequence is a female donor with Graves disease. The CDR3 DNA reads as TGTGCCAGCAGCCAACGAACCTTCGGTCTTGGGAGCAATCAGCCCCAGCATTTT. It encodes CASSQRTFGLGSNQPQHF.